The T cell receptor (beta chain) described here comes from a study of blood T cell repertoires in COVID-19. As for the study in general: The United States, Italy and Spain provided the acute and convalescent COVID-19 samples.

Original handling: Reference gene primers were amplified, and this amplification served to estimate nucleated cell counts. The data were produced by immunoSEQ multiplex PCR, yet TCRdb's version contains in-frame clones alone and is incomplete. V, J and clone size derive from that table, while D and trimming were established from the DNA sequence. The repertoire consists of roughly 38,000 clones, with roughly 70% occurring once and the leading ten covering 10%. Germline CDR1 reads GTSNPN; CDR2 reads SVGIG (reference sequence). This CDR3 is 14 amino acids long. V dropped 8 bases and J dropped 0; count of bases not matched to a gene: 4.

Sequenced: peripheral blood. The receptor's source is a man between 65 and 85 years old with COVID-19, enrolled during active disease. The genes are TRBV30 and TRBJ2-6, with TRBD2 identical over 7 bases. In nucleotides, the CDR3 is TGTGCCGGGGGGGGAGGCTCTGGGGCCAACGTCCTGACTTTC. Protein sequence: CAGGGGSGANVLTF.